This T cell receptor beta chain stems from a study of PD-L1 blockade in urothelial cancer. Background on the study: Patients' histories included 0 to 3 prior chemotherapy regimens. The median number of T cells present in blood samples was about 140,000.

Produced via immunoSEQ multiplex PCR; TCRdb's table is partial and in-frame only. Of about 49,000 clones in the sample, around 74% are singletons; the top ten hold about 10%. V shed 2 bases and J 2 bases; nucleotides not matched to a gene: 8. Germline CDR1 SGHAT, CDR2 FQDESV (reference sequence). The length of the CDR3 is 18 residues. The time point: pretreatment peripheral blood. Each patient's cancer was a locally advanced or metastatic urothelial carcinoma. This TCR was recovered from a man aged 65-85 years with urothelial cancer. The chain recombines TRBV11-1 with TRBJ2-7, with 14 bases aligning to TRBD2. The sequencing used PBMCs, collected around atezolizumab (anti-PD-L1) treatment. The CDR3 sequence is CASSLKTSGRAKTYEQYF. Here the CDR3 DNA reads TGTGCCAGCAGCTTAAAGACTAGCGGGAGGGCCAAAACCTACGAGCAGTACTTC.